This TCR beta chain is drawn from a study of human T cells and chemical hapten exposure. Study as a whole: All patients underwent weekly scalp dosing with diphenylcyclopropenone for the full roughly 22-week study.

Broader study findings: Expanded TCRs formed significantly more large CDR3 similarity clusters than controls.

A remark on this clonotype: Its target is not known.

Time point noted: patch test 3, about 24 weeks after DPC sensitization. Stated treatment: therapeutic diphenylcyclopropenone sensitization with weekly scalp DPC. CDR1 is DFQATT and CDR2 is SNEGSKA in the germline V gene (reference sequence). The CDR3 loop spans 12 amino acids. V was clipped by 3 bases and J by 1 base, with 6 bases between them. TCRdb ran MiXCR on the RACE reads and lists one entry per CDR3 protein. The profile shows 75,000 to 90,000 distinct CDR3 sequences, 10% to 12% of them singletons. Sequencing was performed on whole blood, taken in connection with sensitization to the hapten diphenylcyclopropenone (DPC). The origin of this receptor is a woman aged 45-65 years with alopecia areata. Some clones in this sample may be carry-over from other donors' samples. The chain uses TRBV20-1 and TRBJ1-1, with D perhaps matching TRBD1 (5 bases). The chain's CDR3 is CSARGQNTEAFF. The CDR3 DNA reads TGCAGTGCTAGGGGGCAGAACACTGAAGCTTTCTTT.